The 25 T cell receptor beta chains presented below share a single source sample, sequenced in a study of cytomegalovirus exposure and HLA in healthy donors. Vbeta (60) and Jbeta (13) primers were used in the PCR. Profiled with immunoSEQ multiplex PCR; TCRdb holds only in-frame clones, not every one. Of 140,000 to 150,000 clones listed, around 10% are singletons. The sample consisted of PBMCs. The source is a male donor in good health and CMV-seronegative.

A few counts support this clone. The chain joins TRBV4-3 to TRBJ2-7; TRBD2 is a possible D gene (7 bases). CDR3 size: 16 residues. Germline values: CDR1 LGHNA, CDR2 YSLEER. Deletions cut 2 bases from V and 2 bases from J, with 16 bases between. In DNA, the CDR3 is TGCGCCAGCAGCCAATCTGCCGGGGAGGGGGCCTACGAGCAGTACTTC. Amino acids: CASSQSAGEGAYEQYF.

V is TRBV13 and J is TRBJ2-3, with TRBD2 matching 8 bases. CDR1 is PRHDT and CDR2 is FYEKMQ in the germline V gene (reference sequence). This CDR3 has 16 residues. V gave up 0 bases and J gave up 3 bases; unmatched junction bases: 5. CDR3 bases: TGTGCCAGCAGCTTAGGTGCGGGGGGTTCAACAGATACGCAGTATTTT. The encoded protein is CASSLGAGGSTDTQYF.

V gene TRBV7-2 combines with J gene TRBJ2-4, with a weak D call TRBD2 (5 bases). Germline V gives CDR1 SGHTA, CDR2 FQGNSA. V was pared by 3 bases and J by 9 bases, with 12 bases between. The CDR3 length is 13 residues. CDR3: CASSFEGMGIQYF. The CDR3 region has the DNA TGTGCCAGCAGCTTTGAGGGAATGGGCATTCAGTACTTC.

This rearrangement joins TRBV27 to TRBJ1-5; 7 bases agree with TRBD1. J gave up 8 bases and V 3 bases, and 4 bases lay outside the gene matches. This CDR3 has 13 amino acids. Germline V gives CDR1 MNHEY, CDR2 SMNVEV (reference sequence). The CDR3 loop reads CASSFRGLEPQHF. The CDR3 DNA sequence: TGTGCCAGCAGTTTCAGGGGGTTGGAGCCCCAGCATTTT.

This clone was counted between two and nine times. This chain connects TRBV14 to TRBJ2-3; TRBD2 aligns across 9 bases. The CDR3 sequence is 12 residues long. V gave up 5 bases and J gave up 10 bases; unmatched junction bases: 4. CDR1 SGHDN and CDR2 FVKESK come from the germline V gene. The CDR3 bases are TGTGCCAGCAGCTCGCTAGCGGGATCGCAGTATTTT. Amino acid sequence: CASSSLAGSQYF.

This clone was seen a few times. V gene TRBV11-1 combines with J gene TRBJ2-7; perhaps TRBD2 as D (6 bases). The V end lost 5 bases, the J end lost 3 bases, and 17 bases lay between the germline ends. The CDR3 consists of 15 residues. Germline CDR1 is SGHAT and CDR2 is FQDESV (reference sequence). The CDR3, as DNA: TGTGCCAGCAGCCTCCCGGGCCGGGGGAGCTACGAGCAGTACTTC. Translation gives CASSLPGRGSYEQYF.

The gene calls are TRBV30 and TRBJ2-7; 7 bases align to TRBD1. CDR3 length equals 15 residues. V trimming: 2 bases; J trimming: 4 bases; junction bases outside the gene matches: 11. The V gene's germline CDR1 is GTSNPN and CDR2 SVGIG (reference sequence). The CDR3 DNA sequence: TGTGCCTGGAGTAGGGGGCGGAACTTACCATACGAGCAGTACTTC. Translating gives CAWSRGRNLPYEQYF. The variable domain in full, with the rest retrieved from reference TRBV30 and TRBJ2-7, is SQTIHQWPATLVQPVGSPLSLECTVEGTSNPNLYWYRQAAGRGLQLLFYSVGIGQISSEVPQNLSASRPQDRQFILSSKKLLLSDSGFYLCAWSRGRNLPYEQYFGPGTRLTVT.

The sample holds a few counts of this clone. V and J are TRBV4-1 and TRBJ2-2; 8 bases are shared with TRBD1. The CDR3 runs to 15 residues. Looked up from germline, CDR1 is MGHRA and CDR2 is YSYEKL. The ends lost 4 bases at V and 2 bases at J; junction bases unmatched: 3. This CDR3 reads CASSRDRINTGELFF. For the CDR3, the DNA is TGCGCCAGCAGCCGGGACAGGATAAACACCGGGGAGCTGTTTTTT.

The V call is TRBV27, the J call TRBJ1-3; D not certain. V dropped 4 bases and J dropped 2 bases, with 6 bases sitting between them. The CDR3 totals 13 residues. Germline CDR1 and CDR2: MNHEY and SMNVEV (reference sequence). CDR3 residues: CASSSGAGNTIYF. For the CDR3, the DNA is TGTGCCAGCAGTTCCGGGGCTGGAAACACCATATATTTT.

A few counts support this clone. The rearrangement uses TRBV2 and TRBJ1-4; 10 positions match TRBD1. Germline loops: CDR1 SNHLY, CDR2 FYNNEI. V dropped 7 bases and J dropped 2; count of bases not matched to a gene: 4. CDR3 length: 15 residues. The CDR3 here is CASKGQGRTNEKLFF. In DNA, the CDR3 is TGTGCCAGCAAGGGACAGGGGAGGACTAATGAAAAACTGTTTTTT.

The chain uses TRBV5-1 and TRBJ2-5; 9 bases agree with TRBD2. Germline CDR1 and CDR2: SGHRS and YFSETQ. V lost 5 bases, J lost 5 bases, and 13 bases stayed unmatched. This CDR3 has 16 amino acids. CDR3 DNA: TGCGCCAGCAGGCCTAGCGCGGGGGGGATCGGGGAGACCCAGTACTTC. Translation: CASRPSAGGIGETQYF.

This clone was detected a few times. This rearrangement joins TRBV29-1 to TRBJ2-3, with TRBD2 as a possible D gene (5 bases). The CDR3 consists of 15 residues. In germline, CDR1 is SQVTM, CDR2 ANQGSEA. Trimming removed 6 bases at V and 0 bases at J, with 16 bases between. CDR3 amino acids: CSVAGVDASTDTQYF. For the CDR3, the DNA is TGCAGCGTCGCCGGGGTCGACGCCAGCACAGATACGCAGTATTTT.

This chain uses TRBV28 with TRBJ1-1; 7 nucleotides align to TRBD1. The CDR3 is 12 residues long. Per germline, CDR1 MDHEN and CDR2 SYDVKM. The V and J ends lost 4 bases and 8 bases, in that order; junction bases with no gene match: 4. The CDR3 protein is CASSSPGGEAFF. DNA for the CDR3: TGTGCCAGCAGTTCTCCAGGGGGAGAAGCTTTCTTT.

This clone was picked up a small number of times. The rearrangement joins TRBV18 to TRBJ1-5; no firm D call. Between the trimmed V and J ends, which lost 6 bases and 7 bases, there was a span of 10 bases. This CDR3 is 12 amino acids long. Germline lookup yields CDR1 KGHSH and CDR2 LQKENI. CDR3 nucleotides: TGTGCCAGCTCCCGGGGAGGGCAGCCCCAGCATTTT. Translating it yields CASSRGGQPQHF.

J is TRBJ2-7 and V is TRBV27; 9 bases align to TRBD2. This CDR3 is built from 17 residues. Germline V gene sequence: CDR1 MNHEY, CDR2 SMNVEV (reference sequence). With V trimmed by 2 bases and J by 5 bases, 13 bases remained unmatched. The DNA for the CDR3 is TGTGCCAGCAGTTTAATGAGTCGCGGGGGGGAATACGACGAGCAGTACTTC. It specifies CASSLMSRGGEYDEQYF.

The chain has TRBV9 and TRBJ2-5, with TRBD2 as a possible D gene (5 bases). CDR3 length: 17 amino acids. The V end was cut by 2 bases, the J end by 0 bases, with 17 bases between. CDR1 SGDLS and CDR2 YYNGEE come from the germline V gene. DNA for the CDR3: TGTGCCAGCAGCGTTAGGGCCGGTGGACTGTACCAAGAGACCCAGTACTTC. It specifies CASSVRAGGLYQETQYF.

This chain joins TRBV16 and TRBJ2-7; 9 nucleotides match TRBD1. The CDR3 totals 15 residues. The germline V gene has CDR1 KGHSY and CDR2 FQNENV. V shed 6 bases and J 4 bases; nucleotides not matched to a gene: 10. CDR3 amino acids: CASSTRDRATYEQYF. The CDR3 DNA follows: TGTGCCAGCAGTACCAGGGACAGGGCAACGTACGAGCAGTACTTC.

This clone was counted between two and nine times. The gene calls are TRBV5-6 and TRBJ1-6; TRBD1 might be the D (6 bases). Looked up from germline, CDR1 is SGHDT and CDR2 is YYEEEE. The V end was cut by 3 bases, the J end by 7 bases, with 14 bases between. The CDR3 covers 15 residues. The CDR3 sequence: CASSYRQELNSPLHF. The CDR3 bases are TGTGCCAGCAGCTACCGACAGGAACTAAATTCACCCCTCCACTTT.

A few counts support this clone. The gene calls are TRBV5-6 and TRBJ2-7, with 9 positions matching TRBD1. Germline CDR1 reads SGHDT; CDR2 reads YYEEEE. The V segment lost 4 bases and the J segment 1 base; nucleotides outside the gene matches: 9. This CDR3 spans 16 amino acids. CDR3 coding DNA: TGTGCCAGCAGCACTCCCGGGACAGGGCGATCCTACGAGCAGTACTTC. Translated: CASSTPGTGRSYEQYF.

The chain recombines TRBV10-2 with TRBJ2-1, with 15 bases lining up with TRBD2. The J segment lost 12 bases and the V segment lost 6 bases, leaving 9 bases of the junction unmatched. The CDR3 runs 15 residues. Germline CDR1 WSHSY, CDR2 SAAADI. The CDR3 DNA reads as TGCGCCAGCAGCCTTCGGACTAGCGGGGGGGCCGGGCAGTTCTTC. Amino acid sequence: CASSLRTSGGAGQFF.

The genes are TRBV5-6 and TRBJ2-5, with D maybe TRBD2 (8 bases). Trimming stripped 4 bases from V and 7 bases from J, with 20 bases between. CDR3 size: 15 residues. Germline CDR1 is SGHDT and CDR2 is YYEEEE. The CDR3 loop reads CASSRGTRGGGTQYF. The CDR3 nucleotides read TGTGCCAGCAGCCGTGGGACTAGAGGGGGCGGGACCCAGTACTTC.

The CDR3 spells CASGRTGRKAEAFF. The CDR3 region has the DNA TGTGCTAGTGGCCGGACAGGGAGAAAGGCTGAAGCTTTCTTT. The chain couples TRBV12-5 to TRBJ1-1; 8 bases are a match to TRBD1. The germline CDR1 and CDR2 sequences are LGHNT and FRNRAP. CDR3 size: 14 residues. V dropped 6 bases and J dropped 6; count of bases not matched to a gene: 9.

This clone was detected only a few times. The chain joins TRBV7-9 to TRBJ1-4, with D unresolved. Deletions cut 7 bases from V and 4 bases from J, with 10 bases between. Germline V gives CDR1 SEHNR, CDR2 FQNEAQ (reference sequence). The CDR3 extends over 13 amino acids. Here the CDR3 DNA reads TGTGCCAGCACCAAGACGGGTAATGAAAAACTGTTTTTT. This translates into CASTKTGNEKLFF.

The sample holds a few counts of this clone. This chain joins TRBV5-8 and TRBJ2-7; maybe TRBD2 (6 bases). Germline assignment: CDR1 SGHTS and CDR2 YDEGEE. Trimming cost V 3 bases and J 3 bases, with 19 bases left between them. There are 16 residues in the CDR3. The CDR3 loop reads CASSSPGVAAYYEQYF. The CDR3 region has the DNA TGTGCCAGCAGCTCGCCCGGGGTAGCGGCCTACTACGAGCAGTACTTC.

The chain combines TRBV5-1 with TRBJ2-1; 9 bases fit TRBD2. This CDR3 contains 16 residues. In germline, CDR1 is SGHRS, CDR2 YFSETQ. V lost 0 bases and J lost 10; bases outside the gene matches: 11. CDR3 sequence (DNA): TGCGCCAGCAGCTTGGTGGCTGGCGGGGGGGCCAGGGAGCAGTTCTTC. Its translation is CASSLVAGGGAREQFF.